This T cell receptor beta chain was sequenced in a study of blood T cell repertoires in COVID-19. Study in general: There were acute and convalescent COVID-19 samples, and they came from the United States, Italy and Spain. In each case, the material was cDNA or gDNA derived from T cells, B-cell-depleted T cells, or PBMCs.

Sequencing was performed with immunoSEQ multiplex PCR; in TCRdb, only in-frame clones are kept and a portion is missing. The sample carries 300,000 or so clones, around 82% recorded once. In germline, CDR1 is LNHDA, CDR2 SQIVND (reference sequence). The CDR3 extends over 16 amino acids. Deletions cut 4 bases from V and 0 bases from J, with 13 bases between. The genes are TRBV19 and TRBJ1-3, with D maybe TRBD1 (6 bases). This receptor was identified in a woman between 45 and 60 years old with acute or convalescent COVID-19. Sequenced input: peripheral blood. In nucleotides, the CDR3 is TGTGCCAGTAGTAAAAGACAGGACAACTCTGGAAACACCATATATTTT. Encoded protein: CASSKRQDNSGNTIYF.